Below, 30 T cell receptor beta chains from the same sample are listed, as sequenced in a study of identical twins. TCRdb passed the 5' RACE reads through MiXCR, listing each CDR3 protein once. The sample has 450,000 to 650,000 distinct CDR3 sequences, 9% to 10% seen once. This same sample was also part of a study on yellow fever vaccine responses in identical twins.

Input material: PBMCs. The source is a woman younger than 30 in good health.

The rearrangement joins TRBV15 to TRBJ2-7; 7 bases are shared with TRBD2. The CDR3 is 13 residues long. The germline V gene has CDR1 LNHNV and CDR2 YYDKDF (reference sequence). V lost 3 bases, J lost 3 bases, and 2 bases stayed unmatched. Here the CDR3 reads CATSRGLFYEQYF. The CDR3 coding sequence is TGTGCCACCAGCAGGGGACTATTCTACGAGCAGTACTTC.

This clonotype was counted only a few times. The V gene is TRBV5-1, the J gene TRBJ2-1, with D possibly matching TRBD1 (6 bases). The CDR3 is 15 amino acids. The V end lost 2 bases, the J end lost 5 bases, and 14 bases lay between the germline ends. Germline CDR1 SGHRS, CDR2 YFSETQ. The DNA of the CDR3 is TGCGCCAGCAGCTTACTGGGACATTCCAACAATGAGCAGTTCTTC. Encoded protein: CASSLLGHSNNEQFF.

This clonotype has more than one count but fewer than ten. The chain combines TRBV20-1 with TRBJ1-4; the D gene is possibly TRBD1 (6 bases). The CDR3 runs 13 residues. CDR1 and CDR2 from the germline V gene are DFQATT and SNEGSKA (reference sequence). Between the trimmed V and J ends, which lost 3 bases and 3 bases, there was a span of 8 bases. CDR3 DNA sequence: TGCAGTGCTAGTTGGACAGCTAATGAAAAACTGTTTTTT. Residues: CSASWTANEKLFF.

The chain combines TRBV5-1 with TRBJ2-2; 9 bases fit TRBD2. The V gene end was trimmed by 7 bases and the J gene end by 7 bases; junction bases not matched to a gene: 8. The CDR3 has 14 residues. Germline CDR1 reads SGHRS; CDR2 reads YFSETQ. The chain's CDR3 is CASRSGRSNGELFF. The CDR3 DNA sequence: TGCGCCAGCCGTAGCGGGAGAAGTAACGGGGAGCTGTTTTTT.

This clonotype was seen ten or more times. V and J are TRBV4-1 and TRBJ2-1; 8 positions agree with TRBD1. This CDR3 region has 17 residues. Germline values: CDR1 MGHRA, CDR2 YSYEKL. V dropped 6 bases and J dropped 1; count of bases not matched to a gene: 11. The CDR3 spells CASRPSLQGDSYNEQFF. The CDR3 DNA is TGCGCCAGCAGGCCCTCCTTACAGGGGGATTCCTACAATGAGCAGTTCTTC.

The table lists this clonotype with many counts. The CDR3, as DNA: TGTGCCAGCAGCCAAGACGATTGGGGCATGGGGGCCAACGTCCTGACTTTC. Protein sequence: CASSQDDWGMGANVLTF. The chain uses TRBV3-1 and TRBJ2-6; D might be TRBD1 (5 bases). Germline V gives CDR1 LGHDT, CDR2 YNNKEL (reference sequence). V lost 0 bases to trimming and J lost 4 bases, with 13 bases between them. The length of the CDR3 is 17 residues.

In this sample, this clonotype turned up many times. The chain employs TRBV29-1 and TRBJ1-4; unclear D gene. The CDR3 spans 13 residues. CDR1 is SQVTM, CDR2 ANQGSEA, per germline. V shed 5 bases and J shed 4 bases, with 11 bases lying between them. CDR3 protein: CSVTHGSNEKLFF. DNA for the CDR3: TGCAGCGTTACCCACGGGAGTAATGAAAAACTGTTTTTT. Drawing the rest from reference TRBV29-1 and TRBJ1-4, the complete variable domain is SAVISQKPSRDICQRGTSLTIQCQVDSQVTMMFWYRQQPGQSLTLIATANQGSEATYESGFVIDKFPISRPNLTFSTLTVSNMSPEDSSIYLCSVTHGSNEKLFFGSGTQLSVL.

This clonotype occurred a few times. This chain connects TRBV3-1 to TRBJ2-3, with TRBD1 matching 10 bases. Per the germline V gene, CDR1 is LGHDT and CDR2 is YNNKEL (reference sequence). Trimming removed 4 bases from V and 8 bases from J; junction bases left unmatched: 9. CDR3 size: 15 residues. CDR3: CASSLSPGQGLTQYF. CDR3 DNA: TGTGCCAGCAGCCTTTCTCCGGGACAGGGGCTTACGCAGTATTTT.

This clonotype was seen more than once but under ten times. The chain is built from TRBV10-2 and TRBJ1-1; D possibly corresponds to TRBD1 (6 bases). There are 16 residues in the CDR3. The V gene's germline CDR1 is WSHSY and CDR2 SAAADI. V was cut by 6 bases and J by 1 base, with 18 bases left in between. This chain's CDR3 is CASSNLGQPPNTEAFF. DNA of the CDR3: TGCGCCAGCAGCAACCTTGGACAGCCTCCGAACACTGAAGCTTTCTTT.

This clonotype was observed at least ten times. This chain joins TRBV5-6 and TRBJ2-7; D remains unclear. The V end was cut by 2 bases, the J end by 3 bases, with 6 bases between. The germline V gene has CDR1 SGHDT and CDR2 YYEEEE. The CDR3 consists of 12 residues. The CDR3 nucleotides are TGTGCCAGCAGCTTATCAAACTACGAGCAGTACTTC. Encoded protein: CASSLSNYEQYF.

The chain links TRBV20-1 to TRBJ2-7, with D possibly being TRBD2 (6 bases). The CDR3 covers 14 residues. Trimming removed 3 bases from V and 1 base from J, with 13 bases in between. Germline values: CDR1 DFQATT, CDR2 SNEGSKA (reference sequence). The CDR3, as DNA: TGCAGTGCTAGTAAGGGTGCGGGGTCCTACGAGCAGTACTTC. Protein product: CSASKGAGSYEQYF.

This clonotype was seen many times. This chain links TRBV24-1 with TRBJ1-1; D not resolved. There are 13 residues in the CDR3. From germline, CDR1 is KGHDR and CDR2 SFDVKD. Between the trimmed V and J ends, which lost 0 bases and 5 bases, there was a span of 6 bases. CDR3 loop: CATSDLWETEAFF. The CDR3 DNA is TGTGCCACCAGTGATTTGTGGGAGACTGAAGCTTTCTTT.

The chain has TRBV20-1 and TRBJ1-6; D is perhaps TRBD1 (6 bases). Germline lookup yields CDR1 DFQATT and CDR2 SNEGSKA (reference sequence). This CDR3 region has 17 residues. The V end lost 1 base, the J end lost 9 bases, and 22 bases lay between the germline ends. DNA for the CDR3: TGCAGTGCTAGAGCCCAAGGGGGGATAACTTTGGGTTCACCCCTCCACTTT. Encoded protein: CSARAQGGITLGSPLHF.

This clonotype has more than one count but fewer than ten. This sequence joins TRBV6-2 or TRBV6-3 and TRBJ2-5, with 8 bases fitting TRBD2. Germline lookup yields CDR1 MNHEY and CDR2 SVGEGT. The CDR3 has 19 residues. V shed 5 bases, J shed 6 bases, and the junction held 23 bases outside the gene matches. CDR3 sequence (DNA): TGTGCCAGCAGTCTCCGGGGATTAGGGTCCAGCGGGAGAAGTCAGACCCAGTACTTC. Its protein is CASSLRGLGSSGRSQTQYF.

The V gene is TRBV7-2, the J gene TRBJ2-1; weak D call: TRBD2 (6 bases). The CDR3 is 16 amino acids. Germline-derived CDR1 and CDR2 are SGHTA and FQGNSA. Trimming pared 2 bases from V and 2 bases from J, leaving 13 bases between. The CDR3 bases are TGTGCCAGCAGCTTAACGGGAGCTTCCCCCTACAATGAGCAGTTCTTC. Protein: CASSLTGASPYNEQFF.

This clonotype has at least ten counts. The rearrangement joins TRBV4-2 to TRBJ2-5; either TRBD1 or TRBD2 may supply D (5 bases each). Trimming stripped 5 bases from V and 4 bases from J, with 14 bases between. CDR3 length equals 14 residues. CDR1 is LGHNA and CDR2 is YNFKEQ in the germline V gene. The chain's CDR3 is CASSIPDSGETQYF. The CDR3 DNA follows: TGTGCCAGCAGCATACCCGACAGCGGAGAGACCCAGTACTTC.

There are a few counts of this clonotype. The chain couples TRBV3-1 to TRBJ2-7, with D possibly TRBD1 on 6 matching bases. The V and J ends lost 1 base and 2 bases respectively, with 12 bases between them. Germline CDR1 reads LGHDT; CDR2 reads YNNKEL (reference sequence). The CDR3 covers 15 residues. Here the CDR3 DNA reads TGTGCCAGCAGCCAAGCGGGACAACTTGCCTACGAGCAGTACTTC. Its translation is CASSQAGQLAYEQYF.

At least ten counts were recorded for this clonotype. This chain links TRBV29-1 with TRBJ2-1, with D unresolved. V was pared by 8 bases and J by 2 bases, with 19 bases between. Germline CDR1 reads SQVTM; CDR2 reads ANQGSEA. This CDR3 region has 15 residues. The CDR3 here is CSSTLGSITYNEQFF. The CDR3 DNA sequence: TGCAGCTCAACCCTAGGAAGTATTACCTACAATGAGCAGTTCTTC.

This clonotype showed up just a few times. The V call is TRBV4-3, the J call TRBJ2-5, with TRBD1 identical over 9 bases. Germline V gives CDR1 LGHNA, CDR2 YSLEER. V trimming: 5 bases; J trimming: 3 bases; junction bases outside the gene matches: 7. This CDR3 spans 15 amino acids. CDR3 in DNA: TGCGCCAGCAGCGCAGGACAGGGGTGGAAAGAGACCCAGTACTTC. This codes for CASSAGQGWKETQYF.

This clonotype was counted between two and nine times. The CDR3: CASSVEGLALNEQFF. The CDR3 DNA reads TGTGCCAGCAGCGTAGAAGGACTAGCTTTGAATGAGCAGTTCTTC. The rearrangement joins TRBV9 to TRBJ2-1; 8 bases are shared with TRBD2. The CDR3 has 15 residues. With 0 bases clipped from V and 7 bases from J, the junction kept 6 bases outside the gene matches. Germline assignment: CDR1 SGDLS and CDR2 YYNGEE.

This clonotype was picked up a small number of times. The V call is TRBV12-3 or TRBV12-4, the J call TRBJ2-2; 9 nucleotides line up with TRBD1. The length of the CDR3 is 15 residues. Trimming removed 6 bases from V and 5 bases from J; junction bases left unmatched: 7. The CDR3 DNA reads TGTGCCAGCAGGGGGACAGGGCATAAGACCGGGGAGCTGTTTTTT. Protein product: CASRGTGHKTGELFF.

This clonotype was found a few times. The rearrangement links TRBV6-1 to TRBJ1-6; D gene ambiguous. The CDR3 covers 15 residues. The germline V gene encodes CDR1 MNHNS and CDR2 SASEGT. V was cut by 6 bases and J by 3 bases, with 12 bases left in between. CDR3 in DNA: TGTGCCAGCAGGGACGTTTTGGACTATAATTCACCCCTCCACTTT. Amino acid sequence: CASRDVLDYNSPLHF.

V is TRBV19 and J is TRBJ2-7, with 10 bases identical to TRBD2. The CDR3 runs to 18 residues. CDR1 and CDR2 from the germline V gene are LNHDA and SQIVND (reference sequence). V lost 5 bases to trimming and J lost 0 bases; unmatched junction nucleotides: 13. In DNA, the CDR3 is TGTGCCAGTAGTCGTGCTAGCGGGGGCTCCGGAGACTCCTACGAGCAGTACTTC. Its translation is CASSRASGGSGDSYEQYF.

The chain combines TRBV5-6 with TRBJ2-7, with D hard to call. Germline-derived CDR1 and CDR2 are SGHDT and YYEEEE. The V and J ends lost 3 bases and 0 bases respectively, with 13 bases between them. The CDR3 runs to 15 residues. CDR3 coding DNA: TGTGCCAGCAGCTACTTCGGGCCTAACTCCTACGAGCAGTACTTC. This gives the protein CASSYFGPNSYEQYF.

The DNA of the CDR3 is TGCAGTGCTAGCGCTACAACAGGGAACCCTGGCTACACCTTC. Protein product: CSASATTGNPGYTF. The chain is built from TRBV20-1 and TRBJ1-2, with a weak D call TRBD1 (6 bases). This CDR3 comprises 14 residues. The germline gives CDR1 DFQATT, CDR2 SNEGSKA (reference sequence). V was cut by 3 bases and J by 7 bases, with 18 bases left in between.

This clonotype has a count of ten or more. The chain links TRBV4-3 to TRBJ2-7; TRBD2 aligns across 8 bases. Trimming took 0 bases from V and 4 from J; bases not matched to a gene: 5. The CDR3 is 15 amino acids. Germline V gene data show CDR1 as LGHNA and CDR2 as YSLEER. The chain's CDR3 is CASSQDPSGYYEQYF. The CDR3 region has the DNA TGCGCCAGCAGCCAAGACCCTAGCGGGTATTACGAGCAGTACTTC.

This clonotype turned up a few times. The CDR3 spells CASSPGQGTLTNEKLFF. DNA for the CDR3: TGTGCCAGCAGCCCCGGACAGGGGACCCTAACTAATGAAAAACTGTTTTTT. J is TRBJ1-4 and V is TRBV5-8, with 9 bases identical to TRBD1. Germline V gene lookup returns CDR1 SGHTS and CDR2 YDEGEE. This CDR3 contains 17 residues. Germline trimming cut 4 bases from V and 1 base from J; bases unmatched to any gene: 8.

The rearrangement links TRBV12-3 or TRBV12-4 to TRBJ2-2; TRBD2 agrees at 16 bases. V lost 2 bases and J lost 5; bases outside the gene matches: 14. The CDR3 runs 21 residues. The CDR3 region has the DNA TGTGCCAGCAGTTTAAGACCGGGAGGGACTAGCGGGAGGGCACGTACCGGGGAGCTGTTTTTT. Its protein product is CASSLRPGGTSGRARTGELFF.

This clonotype turned up a few times. V and J are TRBV2 and TRBJ2-3; no clear D gene. There are 14 residues in the CDR3. The V end lost 6 bases, the J end lost 5 bases, and 15 bases lay between the germline ends. CDR1 SNHLY and CDR2 FYNNEI come from the germline V gene. CDR3 sequence reads: CASRRILGGDTQYF. DNA of the CDR3: TGTGCCAGCAGGAGGATTTTAGGTGGAGATACGCAGTATTTT.

The rearrangement links TRBV19 to TRBJ2-7; D might be TRBD2 (6 bases). The CDR3 covers 13 residues. Germline V CDR1 and CDR2: LNHDA, SQIVND (reference sequence). The ends were cut back, 7 bases at V and 0 bases at J, with 10 bases in the middle. The CDR3 DNA sequence: TGTGCCAGTAACTCCGGGAGCTCCTACGAGCAGTACTTC. It translates to CASNSGSSYEQYF.